The 21 T cell receptor beta chains listed next were all sequenced from one sample in a study of T cells in Graves' hyperthyroidism and ophthalmopathy. Researchers amplified the TCR beta CDR3 regions from RNA transcripts. The primer set for the first-round RT-PCR of the TCR CDR3 was HTBI. From the multiplex PCR reads, TCRdb called clonotypes with MiXCR, one entry per CDR3 protein. This sample yields 300,000 or so distinct CDR3 sequences, of which about 21% are seen a single time; 50% belongs to the top ten. Sequenced sample: blood. All receptors derive from a woman aged 45-65 years with Graves' hyperthyroidism.

This clonotype was observed many times. The chain employs TRBV3-1 and TRBJ2-4; D uncertain. Germline values: CDR1 LGHDT, CDR2 YNNKEL (reference sequence). V dropped 3 bases and J dropped 2 bases, with 11 bases sitting between them. The CDR3 has 15 amino acids. CDR3 residues: CASSQAPGPKNIQYF. Here the CDR3 DNA reads TGTGCCAGCAGCCAGGCCCCTGGCCCCAAAAACATTCAGTACTTC.

This clonotype was recorded many times. The chain combines TRBV4-1 with TRBJ2-3; TRBD1 aligns across 10 bases. The CDR3 totals 15 residues. V lost 5 bases to trimming and J lost 5 bases; unmatched junction nucleotides: 7. Germline CDR1 and CDR2: MGHRA and YSYEKL. The CDR3 spells CASSLSGTGVDTQYF. The CDR3 coding sequence is TGCGCCAGCAGCTTATCCGGGACAGGGGTAGATACGCAGTATTTT.

This clonotype was picked up a small number of times. V gene TRBV20-1 combines with J gene TRBJ2-5, with D uncertain. This CDR3 is built from 13 residues. V lost 7 bases and J 1 base, leaving 13 bases between the germline ends. The V gene's germline CDR1 is DFQATT and CDR2 SNEGSKA (reference sequence). The CDR3 spells CSVLEPGQETQYF. Here the CDR3 DNA reads TGCAGTGTTCTGGAGCCGGGCCAAGAGACCCAGTACTTC.

This chain joins TRBV2 and TRBJ2-1, with D unclear. CDR1 SNHLY and CDR2 FYNNEI come from the germline V gene. This CDR3 comprises 13 residues. Trimming stripped 6 bases from V and 2 bases from J, with 8 bases between. This chain's CDR3 is CASSSWAYNEQFF. In DNA, the CDR3 is TGTGCCAGCAGCAGCTGGGCCTACAATGAGCAGTTCTTC.

This clonotype was observed at least ten times. This sequence joins TRBV7-2 and TRBJ2-7; D is unresolved. Germline V lookup: CDR1 SGHTA, CDR2 FQGNSA. Deletions cut 1 base from V and 12 bases from J, with 13 bases between. This CDR3 region has 12 residues. CDR3 loop: CASSLGPYQRYF. In DNA form, the CDR3 reads TGTGCCAGCAGCTTAGGTCCCTACCAGCGGTACTTC. The complete variable domain, with remaining parts taken from reference TRBV7-2 and TRBJ2-7, reads GAGVSQSPSNKVTEKGKDVELRCDPISGHTALYWYRQSLGQGLEFLIYFQGNSAPDKSGLPSDRFSAERTGGSVSTLTIQRTQQEDSAVYLCASSLGPYQRYFGPGTRLTVT.

The V call is TRBV28, the J call TRBJ2-4, with a tentative D call TRBD1 (6 bases). The CDR3 covers 14 residues. Germline CDR1 reads MDHEN; CDR2 reads SYDVKM. Trimming removed 6 bases from V and 1 base from J, with 10 bases in between. CDR3 amino acids: CASRGAAAKNIQYF. CDR3 in DNA: TGTGCCAGCAGGGGGGCGGCGGCCAAAAACATTCAGTACTTC. Full variable domain (outside the CDR3, taken from reference TRBV28 and TRBJ2-4): DVKVTQSSRYLVKRTGEKVFLECVQDMDHENMFWYRQDPGLGLRLIYFSYDVKMKEKGDIPEGYSVSREKKERFSLILESASTNQTSMYLCASRGAAAKNIQYFGAGTRLSVL.

The table lists this clonotype with many counts. The CDR3 protein is CAISDSGSSYEQYF. The CDR3 nucleotides are TGTGCCATCAGTGACAGCGGGAGTTCCTACGAGCAGTACTTC. This chain uses TRBV10-3 with TRBJ2-7, with 8 bases fitting TRBD2. V shed 3 bases and J 1 base; nucleotides not matched to a gene: 2. Germline V CDR1 and CDR2: ENHRY, SYGVKD. The length of the CDR3 is 14 residues.

This clonotype was picked up many times. The CDR3 loop reads CASSLRQPVGYTF. The CDR3, as DNA: TGTGCCAGCAGTTTAAGACAGCCGGTAGGCTACACCTTC. The chain has TRBV28 and TRBJ1-2, with a possible D match to TRBD1 (5 bases). With 2 bases removed from V and 8 bases from J, the gap between germline ends came to 12 bases. Germline lookup yields CDR1 MDHEN and CDR2 SYDVKM. The length of the CDR3 is 13 residues.

This chain links TRBV10-3 with TRBJ1-2; maybe TRBD1 (5 bases). V was pared by 5 bases and J by 2 bases, with 6 bases between. The CDR3 is 12 residues long. Germline V gene sequence: CDR1 ENHRY, CDR2 SYGVKD. CDR3 amino acids: CAISRGNYGYTF. The CDR3 DNA reads TGTGCCATCAGTAGGGGCAACTATGGCTACACCTTC.

Ten or more counts support this clonotype. This rearrangement joins TRBV19 to TRBJ2-7, with TRBD2 identical over 11 bases. The CDR3 runs to 14 residues. CDR1 LNHDA and CDR2 SQIVND come from the germline V gene (reference sequence). The ends lost 9 bases at V and 0 bases at J; junction bases unmatched: 4. Written as DNA, the CDR3 is TGTGCCAGCTCAACTAGCGGGAGCTCCTACGAGCAGTACTTC. Protein: CASSTSGSSYEQYF.

The V gene is TRBV12-3 or TRBV12-4, the J gene TRBJ1-2, with D hard to call. V was clipped by 8 bases and J by 4 bases, with 17 bases between them. This CDR3 has 14 residues. CDR3 protein: CASSNQIRSYGYTF. CDR3 nucleotides: TGTGCCAGCTCTAACCAAATTCGAAGCTATGGCTACACCTTC.

The chain has TRBV4-1 and TRBJ1-6; D call uncertain. Germline V gives CDR1 MGHRA, CDR2 YSYEKL. The V gene lost 2 bases and the J gene lost 7 bases, with 12 bases spanning the gap. This CDR3 comprises 15 residues. The CDR3 sequence is CASSQSPISNSPLHF. The CDR3 DNA follows: TGCGCCAGCAGCCAATCCCCCATCTCGAATTCACCCCTCCACTTT.

This clonotype has a count of ten or more. This chain connects TRBV6-1 to TRBJ2-6; tentative D call: TRBD1 (5 bases). The CDR3 has 15 residues. The germline CDR1 and CDR2 sequences are MNHNS and SASEGT. Trimming removed 5 bases from V and 0 bases from J, with 8 bases in between. CDR3 residues: CASSTTGSGANVLTF. CDR3 bases: TGTGCCAGCAGTACAACAGGCTCTGGGGCCAACGTCCTGACTTTC.

The V gene is TRBV7-9, the J gene TRBJ2-4; D possibly matches TRBD1 or TRBD2 (5 bases each). Germline V gene lookup returns CDR1 SEHNR and CDR2 FQNEAQ (reference sequence). This CDR3 region has 15 residues. The germline V and J ends were trimmed by 5 bases and 1 base, with 12 bases remaining between them. This CDR3 is CASSRGPGAKNIQYF. In DNA form, the CDR3 reads TGTGCCAGCAGCCGGGGTCCAGGGGCCAAAAACATTCAGTACTTC.

At least ten counts were recorded for this clonotype. The chain is built from TRBV28 and TRBJ2-1, with D possibly being TRBD2 (5 bases). The CDR3 is made up of 15 amino acids. In germline, CDR1 is MDHEN, CDR2 SYDVKM. Trimming removed 3 bases from V and 4 bases from J, with 13 bases in between. The CDR3 loop is CASSLRYDYYNEQFF. The CDR3 DNA sequence: TGTGCCAGCAGTTTGCGTTATGACTATTACAATGAGCAGTTCTTC.

In its sample, this clonotype was seen a few times. The genes are TRBV2 and TRBJ1-1, with 8 bases fitting TRBD1. Trimming removed 6 bases from V and 11 bases from J; junction bases left unmatched: 5. The CDR3 consists of 11 residues. Per germline, CDR1 SNHLY and CDR2 FYNNEI. The CDR3 region is CASRSTGEAFF. The CDR3 DNA reads TGTGCCAGCAGGTCGACAGGGGAGGCTTTCTTT.

This clonotype was recorded many times. V is TRBV2 and J is TRBJ2-5, with D maybe TRBD2 (5 bases). CDR1 and CDR2 from the germline V gene are SNHLY and FYNNEI. The CDR3 contains 13 residues. The V and J ends lost 1 base and 7 bases respectively, with 10 bases between them. This CDR3 is CASSEGAEGTQYF. CDR3 DNA: TGTGCCAGCAGTGAAGGGGCAGAGGGGACCCAGTACTTC.

This clonotype occurred many times. This sequence joins TRBV7-9 and TRBJ2-3; TRBD2 might be the D (5 bases). CDR3 size: 13 residues. Trimming left V 2 bases short and J 6 bases short, with 9 bases between. Per germline, CDR1 SEHNR and CDR2 FQNEAQ (reference sequence). The CDR3 loop is CASSLLTGDTQYF. CDR3 coding DNA: TGTGCCAGCAGCTTATTGACGGGGGATACGCAGTATTTT.

This clonotype was observed a single time. This chain uses TRBV5-1 with TRBJ2-1; TRBD1 matches 8 bases. Germline trimming cut 7 bases from V and 10 bases from J; bases unmatched to any gene: 7. Germline assignment: CDR1 SGHRS and CDR2 YFSETQ. This CDR3 comprises 12 residues. As DNA, the CDR3 is TGCGCCAGCCCCCAACAGGGGGGCGAGCAGTTCTTC. It codes for CASPQQGGEQFF.

The CDR3 DNA reads TGTGCCAGCAGCTTGGACTGCCAGGAAAGAGATACGCAGTATTTT. Its translation is CASSLDCQERDTQYF. The chain employs TRBV13 and TRBJ2-3; a possible D gene is TRBD2 (5 bases). The germline V gene has CDR1 PRHDT and CDR2 FYEKMQ (reference sequence). The CDR3 sequence is 15 residues long. V lost 3 bases and J lost 5, with 15 bases in between. The variable domain in full, completed from reference TRBV13 and TRBJ2-3, reads AAGVIQSPRHLIKEKRETATLKCYPIPRHDTVYWYQQGPGQDPQFLISFYEKMQSDKGSIPDRFSAQQFSDYHSELNMSSLELGDSALYFCASSLDCQERDTQYFGPGTRLTVL.

This clonotype was counted many times. The gene calls are TRBV3-1 and TRBJ1-4; D gene unclear. CDR1 is LGHDT and CDR2 is YNNKEL in the germline V gene (reference sequence). Deletions cut 0 bases from V and 10 bases from J, with 6 bases between. CDR3 length: 12 residues. The CDR3 DNA reads as TGTGCCAGCAGCCAAGATACCGCAAAACTGTTTTTT. Its protein product is CASSQDTAKLFF.